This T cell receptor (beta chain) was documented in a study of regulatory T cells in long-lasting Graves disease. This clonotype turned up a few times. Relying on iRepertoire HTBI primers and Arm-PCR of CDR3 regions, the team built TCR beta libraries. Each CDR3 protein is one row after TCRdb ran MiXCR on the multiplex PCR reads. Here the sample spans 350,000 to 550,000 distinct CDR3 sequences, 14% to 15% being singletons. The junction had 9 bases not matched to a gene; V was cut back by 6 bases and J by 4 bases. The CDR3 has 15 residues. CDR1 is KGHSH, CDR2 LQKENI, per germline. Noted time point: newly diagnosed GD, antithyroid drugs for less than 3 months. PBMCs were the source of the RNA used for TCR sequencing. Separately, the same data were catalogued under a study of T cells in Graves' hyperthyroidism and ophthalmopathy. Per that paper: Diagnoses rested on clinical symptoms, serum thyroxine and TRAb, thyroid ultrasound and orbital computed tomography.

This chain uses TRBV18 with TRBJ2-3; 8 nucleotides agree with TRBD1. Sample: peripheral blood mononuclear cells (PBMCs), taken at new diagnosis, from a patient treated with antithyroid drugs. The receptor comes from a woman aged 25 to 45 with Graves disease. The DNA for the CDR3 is TGTGCCAGCTCGGTTCAGGGGGCTTTGGCAGATACGCAGTATTTT. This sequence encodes CASSVQGALADTQYF. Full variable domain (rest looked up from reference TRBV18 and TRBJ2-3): NAGVMQNPRHLVRRRGQEARLRCSPMKGHSHVYWYRQLPEEGLKFMVYLQKENIIDESGMPKERFSAEFPKEGPSILRIQQVVRGDSAAYFCASSVQGALADTQYFGPGTRLTVL.